This T cell receptor beta chain emerged from a study of T-cell memory formation after mild COVID-19. Study results and limitations: CD8+ contracting clones occupied EMRA, while CD4+ ones occupied mainly CM and EM.

One entry per CDR3 protein results from TCRdb running MiXCR on the 5' RACE reads. The sample includes roughly 200,000 distinct CDR3 sequences, around 9.5% of them seen just once. As concerns this clonotype: Its antigen is unidentified.

The sequenced sample consisted of PBMCs or a T cell subset sorted from them (not recorded which). This receptor was taken from a man younger than 30 who had mild COVID-19 (a few samples of this study predate the infection). Cell type and time point are not known.

The CDR3 is CASSQPGGALAEAFF. The DNA of the CDR3 is TGCGCCAGCAGCCAGCCCGGGGGGGCACTCGCTGAAGCTTTCTTT. The rearrangement joins TRBV4-3 to TRBJ1-1; TRBD1 might be the D (6 bases). This CDR3 has 15 residues. V was shortened by 3 bases and J by 6 bases, with 17 bases between the two germline ends. Germline CDR1 reads LGHNA; CDR2 reads YSLEER.